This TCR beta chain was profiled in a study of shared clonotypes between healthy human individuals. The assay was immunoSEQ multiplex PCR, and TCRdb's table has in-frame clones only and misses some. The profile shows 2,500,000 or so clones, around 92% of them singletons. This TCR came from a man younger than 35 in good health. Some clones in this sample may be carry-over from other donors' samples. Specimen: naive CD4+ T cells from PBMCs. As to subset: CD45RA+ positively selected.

The CDR3 nucleotides are TGTGCCAGCAGCACCAGGAGGGGTGTCGAGACCCAGTACTTC. As protein: CASSTRRGVETQYF. The chain links TRBV7-2 to TRBJ2-5; possible D gene TRBD2, 6 bases. The CDR3 sequence is 14 residues long. Germline assignment: CDR1 SGHTA and CDR2 FQGNSA. V shed 5 bases and J shed 5 bases, with 15 bases lying between them.